These 20 T cell receptor beta chains were sequenced from one sample in a study of Graves' ophthalmopathy and Graves' hyperthyroidism. The study amplified TCR beta CDR3 regions using RNA transcripts. Second-round multiplex PCR came after first-round RT-PCR with HTBI primers. TCRdb itself ran the multiplex PCR reads through MiXCR, one entry per CDR3 protein. The sample shows about 550,000 distinct CDR3 sequences, approximately 37% of them seen only once. The sequencing sample was made of peripheral blood or thyroid tissue (not recorded which). These receptors were obtained from an adult man with Graves' hyperthyroidism.

This clonotype was seen repeatedly, ten times or more. This sequence joins TRBV5-6 and TRBJ2-7; D possibly corresponds to TRBD2 (6 bases). The CDR3 has 13 amino acids. CDR1 and CDR2 (germline): SGHDT, YYEEEE. The germline V and J ends were trimmed by 0 bases and 3 bases, with 7 bases remaining between them. Written as DNA, the CDR3 is TGTGCCAGCAGCTTGGGGAGGGTCTACGAGCAGTACTTC. Translating it yields CASSLGRVYEQYF. Based on the CDR3 plus reference TRBV5-6 and TRBJ2-7, the full variable domain is DAGVTQSPTHLIKTRGQQVTLRCSPKSGHDTVSWYQQALGQGPQFIFQYYEEEERQRGNFPDRFSGHQFPNYSSELNVNALLLGDSALYLCASSLGRVYEQYFGPGTRLTVT.

With respect to this clonotype: A clone one base away is much larger, so this may be a read error. This chain connects TRBV7-9 to TRBJ2-2; 9 nucleotides match TRBD1. V shed 5 bases and J 7 bases; nucleotides not matched to a gene: 8. CDR1 is SEHNR and CDR2 is FQNEAQ in the germline V gene (reference sequence). The CDR3 consists of 15 residues. The CDR3 reads CASSAAQGAGGELFF. DNA for the CDR3: TGTGCCAGCAGCGCCGCACAGGGGGCCGGCGGGGAGCTGTTTTTT. Combining the CDR3 with reference TRBV7-9 and TRBJ2-2 gives the whole variable domain DTGVSQNPRHKITKRGQNVTFRCDPISEHNRLYWYRQTLGQGPEFLTYFQNEAQLEKSRLLSDRFSAERPKGSFSTLEIQRTEQGDSAMYLCASSAAQGAGGELFFGEGSRLTVL.

In this sample, this clonotype turned up a few times. The J gene is TRBJ2-7, the V gene TRBV4-1, with 8 nucleotides matching TRBD2. V shed 1 base, J shed 2 bases, and the junction held 7 bases outside the gene matches. Germline CDR1 MGHRA, CDR2 YSYEKL. This CDR3 contains 16 residues. CDR3 amino acids: CASSQGTSQRPYEQYF. CDR3 in DNA: TGCGCCAGCAGCCAAGGGACTAGCCAACGACCCTACGAGCAGTACTTC.

This rearrangement joins TRBV20-1 to TRBJ2-3; the D is unclear. The CDR3 covers 13 residues. The V end lost 5 bases, the J end lost 5 bases, and 14 bases lay between the germline ends. Germline CDR1 reads DFQATT; CDR2 reads SNEGSKA (reference sequence). The CDR3 DNA reads as TGCAGTGCTTTCGGGCCCCCCATAGATACGCAGTATTTT. It encodes CSAFGPPIDTQYF.

This clonotype was counted many times. J is TRBJ2-5 and V is TRBV29-1; no definite D call. Germline V gene data show CDR1 as SQVTM and CDR2 as ANQGSEA. This CDR3 comprises 10 residues. V was cut by 5 bases and J by 2 bases, with 3 bases left in between. The DNA for the CDR3 is TGCAGCGTTATGCAAGAGACCCAGTACTTC. This encodes CSVMQETQYF.

Comments on this clonotype: A much larger clone sits a single nucleotide away, making a read error possible. The rearrangement uses TRBV24-1 and TRBJ2-1; TRBD1 matches 8 bases. V dropped 4 bases and J dropped 10; count of bases not matched to a gene: 5. Germline CDR1 reads KGHDR; CDR2 reads SFDVKD. This CDR3 region has 13 residues. The chain's CDR3 is CATSDRGPKEQFF. The CDR3 DNA sequence: TGTGCCACCAGTGACAGGGGGCCTAAGGAGCAGTTCTTC.

This clonotype was detected a few times. The rearrangement joins TRBV15 to TRBJ1-1; no reliable D call. Trimming left V 1 base short and J 0 bases short, with 6 bases between. The CDR3 runs to 14 residues. Germline V gene lookup returns CDR1 LNHNV and CDR2 YYDKDF (reference sequence). As DNA, the CDR3 is TGTGCCACCAGCAGAGGTACACTGAACACTGAAGCTTTCTTT. Its protein product is CATSRGTLNTEAFF.

The rearrangement joins TRBV5-1 to TRBJ1-1, with 9 positions matching TRBD1. CDR1 and CDR2 from the germline V gene are SGHRS and YFSETQ. The junction had 11 bases not matched to a gene; V was cut back by 5 bases and J by 3 bases. There are 16 residues in the CDR3. In DNA, the CDR3 is TGCGCCAGCAGGAACCCTGGACAGGGGTCTTACACTGAAGCTTTCTTT. Translated: CASRNPGQGSYTEAFF.

V and J are TRBV6-6 and TRBJ2-5; TRBD1 matches at 8 bases. Losses at the gene ends were 10 bases for V and 1 base for J; bases not matched to a gene: 8. The CDR3 totals 14 residues. Germline V gene lookup returns CDR1 MNHNY and CDR2 SVGAGI (reference sequence). The CDR3 is CAISPGQVQETQYF. In DNA, the CDR3 is TGTGCCATCAGCCCGGGACAGGTCCAAGAGACCCAGTACTTC.

This clonotype has just a few counts. The CDR3: CASSERDRDSEAFF. CDR3 nucleotides: TGTGCCAGCAGTGAAAGGGACAGGGATAGTGAAGCTTTCTTT. The rearrangement joins TRBV6-1 to TRBJ1-1; 9 positions agree with TRBD1. Germline V CDR1 and CDR2: MNHNS, SASEGT. This CDR3 has 14 residues. Germline trimming cut 2 bases from V and 7 bases from J; bases unmatched to any gene: 5.

The chain uses TRBV6-1 and TRBJ2-5, with 8 nucleotides matching TRBD1. With 5 bases clipped from V and 11 bases from J, the junction kept 19 bases outside the gene matches. The V gene's germline CDR1 is MNHNS and CDR2 SASEGT. The CDR3 extends over 16 amino acids. CDR3 residues: CASSRRTGLSTDTQYF. CDR3 sequence (DNA): TGTGCCAGCAGTCGCCGGACAGGGTTGAGCACAGATACGCAGTACTTC.

The chain has TRBV24-1 and TRBJ2-3; TRBD2 is a possible D gene (5 bases). The CDR3 runs 13 residues. The germline V and J ends were trimmed by 7 bases and 3 bases, with 10 bases remaining between them. The germline CDR1 and CDR2 sequences are KGHDR and SFDVKD. CDR3 bases: TGTGCCACCAGCAGACGGGGAACAGATACGCAGTATTTT. This gives the protein CATSRRGTDTQYF.

The chain carries TRBV29-1 and TRBJ2-5, with D perhaps matching TRBD1 or TRBD2 (6 bases each). The CDR3 is 12 amino acids. V was shortened by 5 bases and J by 3 bases, with 10 bases between the two germline ends. Germline lookup yields CDR1 SQVTM and CDR2 ANQGSEA. The CDR3 is CSVRRGEETQYF. CDR3 DNA sequence: TGCAGCGTTAGGAGGGGGGAAGAGACCCAGTACTTC.

The V call is TRBV29-1, the J call TRBJ1-5; D is unresolved. V was shortened by 4 bases and J by 3 bases, with 13 bases between the two germline ends. CDR1 is SQVTM, CDR2 ANQGSEA, per germline. CDR3 length: 14 amino acids. The CDR3 DNA reads TGCAGCGTTGGGAAGGTCGGGAACAATCAGCCCCAGCATTTT. Translated, it gives CSVGKVGNNQPQHF.

This sequence joins TRBV29-1 and TRBJ2-1; 10 bases fit TRBD1. The ends lost 0 bases at V and 5 bases at J; junction bases unmatched: 1. Per the germline V gene, CDR1 is SQVTM and CDR2 is ANQGSEA. The CDR3 has 14 amino acids. The CDR3 here is CSVEEGTGDNEQFF. CDR3 nucleotides: TGCAGCGTTGAAGAAGGGACAGGGGACAATGAGCAGTTCTTC.

This clonotype was detected only once. The rearrangement uses TRBV5-1 and TRBJ2-7; D unresolved. Germline lookup yields CDR1 SGHRS and CDR2 YFSETQ. Trimming removed 4 bases from V and 7 bases from J, with 21 bases in between. The CDR3 consists of 15 residues. The CDR3 reads CASSPPGGSYNEQYF. DNA of the CDR3: TGCGCCAGCAGCCCGCCGGGTGGTTCCTACAATGAGCAGTACTTC.

CDR3 in DNA: TGTGCCATCAGGGCCGGAACAGGGAAAGGGGAGCTGTTTTTT. Translated: CAIRAGTGKGELFF. V usage is TRBV10-3 and J usage is TRBJ2-2; weak D call: TRBD1 (6 bases). In germline, CDR1 is ENHRY, CDR2 SYGVKD. V lost 6 bases and J 8 bases, leaving 16 bases between the germline ends. The CDR3 spans 14 residues.

The chain recombines TRBV29-1 with TRBJ2-1; D is undetermined. Germline V gives CDR1 SQVTM, CDR2 ANQGSEA. Trimming took off 5 bases at V and 0 bases at J, with 5 bases between the two ends. The CDR3 has 12 amino acids. The CDR3 protein is CSVSLSYNEQFF. The CDR3 nucleotides are TGCAGCGTTAGCCTCTCCTACAATGAGCAGTTCTTC.

This clonotype was counted many times. V is TRBV20-1 and J is TRBJ1-1; D remains unclear. Trimming stripped 0 bases from V and 1 base from J, with 9 bases between. Looked up from germline, CDR1 is DFQATT and CDR2 is SNEGSKA (reference sequence). The CDR3 length is 14 residues. CDR3 residues: CSARDGLRNTEAFF. The DNA of the CDR3 is TGCAGTGCTAGAGATGGACTCAGGAACACTGAAGCTTTCTTT.

This clonotype was observed at least ten times. The gene calls are TRBV19 and TRBJ2-5, with 8 bases aligning to TRBD1. Germline CDR1 and CDR2: LNHDA and SQIVND (reference sequence). The CDR3 covers 13 residues. Germline trimming cut 4 bases from V and 5 bases from J; bases unmatched to any gene: 3. CDR3 DNA sequence: TGTGCCAGTAGTAGACAGGGGTCGGAGACCCAGTACTTC. Its translation: CASSRQGSETQYF.